The 22 T cell receptor beta chains below were found in one sample sequenced in a study of response to subunit inactivated influenza vaccine. TCRdb itself ran the RT-PCR reads through MiXCR, one entry per CDR3 protein. Seen here are a few hundred thousand distinct CDR3 sequences, roughly 15% observed once, and the top ten hold roughly 11%. The sample in question was PBMCs from blood, obtained 11 to 12 days after vaccination. Receptor source: a man between 45 and 60 years old who received an inactivated influenza vaccine.

This clonotype was detected a few times. The gene calls are TRBV6-5 and TRBJ2-5; D is uncertain. With 5 bases removed from V and 7 bases from J, the gap between germline ends came to 11 bases. The CDR3 spans 12 residues. CDR1 and CDR2 from the germline V gene are MNHEY and SVGAGI. For the CDR3, the DNA is TGTGCCAGCAGTCCTATATTCGGGACCCAGTACTTC. Protein product: CASSPIFGTQYF.

The chain employs TRBV28 and TRBJ2-7, with 10 bases lining up with TRBD1. Germline values: CDR1 MDHEN, CDR2 SYDVKM. Germline trimming cut 7 bases from V and 13 bases from J; bases unmatched to any gene: 13. This CDR3 is built from 13 residues. CDR3 sequence: CASTEGTGVRIYF. DNA of the CDR3: TGTGCCAGCACCGAGGGGACAGGGGTAAGAATTTACTTC.

This clonotype was counted a few times. The V and J genes are TRBV6-1 and TRBJ1-2; TRBD1 is a possible D gene (5 bases). The CDR3 sequence is 16 residues long. The ends were cut back, 0 bases at V and 2 bases at J, with 13 bases in the middle. The germline V gene has CDR1 MNHNS and CDR2 SASEGT. CDR3 loop: CASSEAVRELNYGYTF. DNA of the CDR3: TGTGCCAGCAGTGAAGCTGTCAGGGAGTTGAACTATGGCTACACCTTC.

In its sample, this clonotype was seen a few times. The CDR3 loop is CASSLAGQGRSGYTF. CDR3 sequence (DNA): TGCGCCAGCAGCTTGGCCGGACAGGGAAGATCTGGCTACACCTTC. The rearrangement links TRBV5-1 to TRBJ1-2, with 8 positions matching TRBD1. This CDR3 spans 15 amino acids. Germline V gene lookup returns CDR1 SGHRS and CDR2 YFSETQ. The trim removed 0 bases at V and 7 bases at J, leaving 8 bases unmatched. Full variable domain (missing parts from reference TRBV5-1 and TRBJ1-2): KAGVTQTPRYLIKTRGQQVTLSCSPISGHRSVSWYQQTPGQGLQFLFEYFSETQRNKGNFPGRFSGRQFSNSRSEMNVSTLELGDSALYLCASSLAGQGRSGYTFGSGTRLTVV.

This clonotype was seen a handful of times. The gene calls are TRBV29-1 and TRBJ1-2, with D unresolved. V was pared by 6 bases and J by 3 bases, with 14 bases between. The CDR3 runs 13 residues. Germline V CDR1 and CDR2: SQVTM, ANQGSEA. CDR3 region: CSVPSSGDYGYTF. The CDR3 DNA reads TGCAGCGTGCCTTCATCTGGGGACTATGGCTACACCTTC. The full variable domain, its missing parts supplied by reference TRBV29-1 and TRBJ1-2, is SAVISQKPSRDICQRGTSLTIQCQVDSQVTMMFWYRQQPGQSLTLIATANQGSEATYESGFVIDKFPISRPNLTFSTLTVSNMSPEDSSIYLCSVPSSGDYGYTFGSGTRLTVV.

This clonotype showed up just a few times. The V and J genes are TRBV4-3 and TRBJ2-3; a weak D match, TRBD2 (6 bases). V was trimmed by 5 bases and J by 3 bases, leaving 9 bases between them. Germline V gene data show CDR1 as LGHNA and CDR2 as YSLEER. CDR3 length equals 13 residues. CDR3 residues: CASSSAGTDTQYF. CDR3 DNA: TGCGCCAGCAGCTCCGCGGGGACAGATACGCAGTATTTT.

The chain is built from TRBV5-8 and TRBJ2-7; TRBD1 matches 10 bases. From germline, CDR1 is SGHTS and CDR2 YDEGEE. The CDR3 totals 16 residues. V shed 5 bases, J shed 2 bases, and the junction held 10 bases outside the gene matches. For the CDR3, the DNA is TGTGCCAGCAGTCCACCCACCGGGACAGGGGCCTACGAGCAGTACTTC. It codes for CASSPPTGTGAYEQYF.

The chain links TRBV4-3 to TRBJ1-2; D is perhaps TRBD1 (5 bases). Germline V gene lookup returns CDR1 LGHNA and CDR2 YSLEER. The V gene lost 4 bases and the J gene lost 3 bases, with 15 bases spanning the gap. The length of the CDR3 is 15 residues. The CDR3 DNA follows: TGCGCCAGCAGCCCTAGGACACGGACGGACTATGGCTACACCTTC. Translating it yields CASSPRTRTDYGYTF.

The gene calls are TRBV3-1 and TRBJ1-5, with D uncertain. The CDR3 is made up of 16 amino acids. The V and J ends lost 4 bases and 0 bases respectively, with 13 bases between them. The germline V gene has CDR1 LGHDT and CDR2 YNNKEL (reference sequence). The CDR3 nucleotides are TGTGCCAGCAGCCCCACAACTGGTGTTAGCAATCAGCCCCAGCATTTT. Amino acids: CASSPTTGVSNQPQHF.

V is TRBV5-1 and J is TRBJ2-5; a weak D match, TRBD1 (6 bases). CDR1 is SGHRS and CDR2 is YFSETQ in the germline V gene. V was cut by 3 bases and J by 3 bases, with 9 bases left in between. This CDR3 has 13 residues. The CDR3: CASSSDRKETQYF. DNA for the CDR3: TGCGCCAGCAGCTCGGACAGAAAAGAGACCCAGTACTTC.

This clonotype was seen a few times. The rearrangement joins TRBV5-1 to TRBJ2-5; D gene uncertain. The CDR3 runs to 13 residues. V lost 7 bases, J lost 2 bases, and 12 bases lay in between. From germline, CDR1 is SGHRS and CDR2 YFSETQ. CDR3 amino acids: CASGEGSQETQYF. The CDR3, as DNA: TGCGCCAGCGGTGAAGGGTCACAAGAGACCCAGTACTTC.

This clonotype was observed many times. The V call is TRBV20-1, the J call TRBJ2-5, with a weak D call TRBD2 (6 bases). Deletions cut 1 base from V and 3 bases from J, with 12 bases between. CDR3 size: 14 residues. Germline values: CDR1 DFQATT, CDR2 SNEGSKA (reference sequence). The CDR3, as DNA: TGCAGTGCTAGAGGACTAGACTATAAAGAGACCCAGTACTTC. Translating it yields CSARGLDYKETQYF.

This clonotype showed up just a few times. The V call is TRBV7-8, the J call TRBJ2-2, with D perhaps matching TRBD2 (7 bases). CDR3 length: 16 amino acids. CDR1 and CDR2 (germline): SGHVS, FQNEAQ. V lost 8 bases and J lost 6, with 22 bases in between. CDR3 sequence (DNA): TGTGCCAGCCGCGAGGGGGGGCCACGGCGTCCCGGGGAGCTGTTTTTT. It specifies CASREGGPRRPGELFF.

The sample holds a few counts of this clonotype. The V gene is TRBV6-2 or TRBV6-3, the J gene TRBJ2-3; possibly TRBD1 for D (5 bases). This CDR3 has 19 residues. Germline V gives CDR1 MNHEY, CDR2 SVGEGT. V was cut by 3 bases and J by 0 bases, with 22 bases left in between. CDR3 nucleotide sequence: TGTGCCAGCAGTTATGACGTCCTGGACATCCCGACTAGCACAGATACGCAGTATTTT. Amino acid sequence: CASSYDVLDIPTSTDTQYF.

The chain employs TRBV6-1 and TRBJ1-2; TRBD1 agrees at 12 bases. The junction had 3 bases not matched to a gene; V was cut back by 6 bases and J by 4 bases. Per the germline V gene, CDR1 is MNHNS and CDR2 is SASEGT. CDR3 length: 14 residues. For the CDR3, the DNA is TGTGCCAGCAGCGGGACAGGGGGCAGCTATGGCTACACCTTC. The encoded protein is CASSGTGGSYGYTF.

This clonotype has ten or more counts. The chain joins TRBV12-3 or TRBV12-4 to TRBJ1-1; tentative D call: TRBD1 (5 bases). V was pared by 2 bases and J by 4 bases, with 8 bases between. The CDR3 totals 13 residues. The CDR3 DNA reads as TGTGCCAGCAGTTTAACAAGGGGCACTGAAGCTTTCTTT. Protein: CASSLTRGTEAFF.

There are many counts of this clonotype. This chain connects TRBV14 to TRBJ2-1, with TRBD2 matching 9 bases. V trimming: 4 bases; J trimming: 3 bases; junction bases outside the gene matches: 4. Germline V CDR1 and CDR2: SGHDN, FVKESK. The CDR3 runs 15 residues. DNA of the CDR3: TGTGCCAGCAGCCTGGGACTAGCCTACTACAATGAGCAGTTCTTC. It translates to CASSLGLAYYNEQFF.

There are a few counts of this clonotype. This rearrangement joins TRBV6-1 to TRBJ2-3; 7 bases line up with TRBD2. With V trimmed by 10 bases and J by 4 bases, 11 bases remained unmatched. Germline V gene sequence: CDR1 MNHNS, CDR2 SASEGT. The CDR3 spans 14 residues. The CDR3 DNA reads TGTGCCACCCAATTAGCGGGTAGCTCAGATACGCAGTATTTT. As protein: CATQLAGSSDTQYF.

The chain is built from TRBV29-1 and TRBJ2-3; 7 bases line up with TRBD1. Germline V gene lookup returns CDR1 SQVTM and CDR2 ANQGSEA. V lost 7 bases, J lost 0 bases, and 7 bases stayed unmatched. The CDR3 extends over 14 amino acids. The CDR3 reads CSADRASSTDTQYF. The CDR3 region has the DNA TGCAGCGCCGACAGGGCCTCTAGCACAGATACGCAGTATTTT.

The chain couples TRBV9 to TRBJ2-2; D unresolved. This CDR3 comprises 14 residues. V lost 1 base and J 8 bases, leaving 12 bases between the germline ends. Per germline, CDR1 SGDLS and CDR2 YYNGEE. The CDR3 sequence: CASSVSPSVGELFF. CDR3 nucleotide sequence: TGTGCCAGCAGCGTATCTCCAAGCGTGGGGGAGCTGTTTTTT.

Only a few counts were recorded for this clonotype. The chain has TRBV7-9 and TRBJ2-7; TRBD1 might be the D (6 bases). Trimming pared 0 bases from V and 0 bases from J, leaving 12 bases between. Germline lookup yields CDR1 SEHNR and CDR2 FQNEAQ (reference sequence). The CDR3 totals 16 residues. CDR3 nucleotide sequence: TGTGCCAGCAGCTTAGCGGGCGACAGGTCCTCCTACGAGCAGTACTTC. Residues: CASSLAGDRSSYEQYF.

This clonotype was recorded at least ten times. The V and J genes are TRBV5-1 and TRBJ1-5, with a tentative D call TRBD1 (5 bases). CDR1 and CDR2 from the germline V gene are SGHRS and YFSETQ. V was clipped by 0 bases and J by 4 bases, with 11 bases between them. The CDR3 is 15 residues long. CDR3: CASSLAGQNNQPQHF. CDR3 nucleotide sequence: TGCGCCAGCAGCTTGGCAGGGCAGAATAATCAGCCCCAGCATTTT.